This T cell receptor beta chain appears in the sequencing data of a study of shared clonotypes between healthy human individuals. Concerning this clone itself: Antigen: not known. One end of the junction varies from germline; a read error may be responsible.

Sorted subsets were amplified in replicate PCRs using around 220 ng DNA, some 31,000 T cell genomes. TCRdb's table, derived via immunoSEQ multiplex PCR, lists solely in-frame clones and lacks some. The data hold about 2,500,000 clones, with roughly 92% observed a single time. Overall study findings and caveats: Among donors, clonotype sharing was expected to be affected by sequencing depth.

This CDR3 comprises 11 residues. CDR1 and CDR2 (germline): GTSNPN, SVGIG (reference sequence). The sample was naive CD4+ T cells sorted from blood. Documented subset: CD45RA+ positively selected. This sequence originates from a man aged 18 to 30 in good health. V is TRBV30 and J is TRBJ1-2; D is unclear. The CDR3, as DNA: TGTGCCTGGAGACATAGAGACTCATCCATCTTC. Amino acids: CAWRHRDSSIF.